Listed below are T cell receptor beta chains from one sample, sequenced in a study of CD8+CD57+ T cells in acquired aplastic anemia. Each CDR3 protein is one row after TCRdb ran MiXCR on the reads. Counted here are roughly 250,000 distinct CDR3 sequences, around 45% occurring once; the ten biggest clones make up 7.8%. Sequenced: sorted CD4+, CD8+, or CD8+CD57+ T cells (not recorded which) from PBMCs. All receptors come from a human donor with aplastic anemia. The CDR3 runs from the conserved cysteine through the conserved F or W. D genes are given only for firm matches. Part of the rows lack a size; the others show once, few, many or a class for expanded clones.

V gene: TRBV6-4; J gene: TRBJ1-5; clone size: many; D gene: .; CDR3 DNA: TGTGCCAGCAGTGAACGTGCAGACAATCAGCCCCAGCATTTT; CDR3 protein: CASSERADNQPQHF
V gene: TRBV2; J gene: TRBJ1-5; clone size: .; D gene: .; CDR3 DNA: TGTGCCAGCAGTGAAAGAGTCAGGGTAAAGGCGCAGCATTTT; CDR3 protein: CASSERVRVKAQHF
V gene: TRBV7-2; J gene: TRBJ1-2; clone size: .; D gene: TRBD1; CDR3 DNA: TGTGCCAGCAGCGACATTTCCTCCGAGGACAGGCCCGGGAGTGGCTACACCTTC; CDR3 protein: CASSDISSEDRPGSGYTF
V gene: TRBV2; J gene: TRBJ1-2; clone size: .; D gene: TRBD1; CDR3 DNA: TGTGCCAGCAGTGAGATGACAGGGGACTATGGCTACACCTTC; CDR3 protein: CASSEMTGDYGYTF
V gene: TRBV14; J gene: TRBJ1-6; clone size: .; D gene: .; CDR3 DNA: TGTGCCAGCAAGCAGGTCCCAGGGGCATGTAACTCACCCCTCCACTTT; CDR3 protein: CASKQVPGACNSPLHF
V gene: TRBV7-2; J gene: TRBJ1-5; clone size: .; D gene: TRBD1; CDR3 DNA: TGTGCCAGCAGGGGACAGGGGGTAAATCAGCCCCAGCATTTT; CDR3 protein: CASRGQGVNQPQHF
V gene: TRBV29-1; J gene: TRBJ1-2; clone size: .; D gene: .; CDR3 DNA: TGCAGCACGTACGACAATGGCTACACCTTC; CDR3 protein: CSTYDNGYTF
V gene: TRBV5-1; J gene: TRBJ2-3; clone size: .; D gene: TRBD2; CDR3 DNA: TGCGCCAGCAGCTGGACTAGCGGGAGCACAGATACGCAGTATTTT; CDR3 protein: CASSWTSGSTDTQYF
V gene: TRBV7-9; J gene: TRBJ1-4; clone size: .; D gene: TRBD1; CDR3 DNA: TGTGCCAGCAGCTTCCGGACAGGGGGTGAAAAACTGTTTTTT; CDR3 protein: CASSFRTGGEKLFF
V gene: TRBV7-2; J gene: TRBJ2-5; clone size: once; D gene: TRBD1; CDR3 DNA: TGTGCCAGCAGTTGGGGACAGGGGATCCAAGAGACCCAGTACTTC; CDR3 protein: CASSWGQGIQETQYF
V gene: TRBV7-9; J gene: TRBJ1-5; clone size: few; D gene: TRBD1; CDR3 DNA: TGTGCCAGCAGCTTAATGGCCTCAGGGGGCCCGAATCAGCCCCAGCATTTT; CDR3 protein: CASSLMASGGPNQPQHF
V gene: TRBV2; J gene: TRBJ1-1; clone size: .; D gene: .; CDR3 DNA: TGTGCCGGCAGTGAAAGGTCGTGGGCGTCGAACACTGAAGCTTTCTTT; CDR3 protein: CAGSERSWASNTEAFF
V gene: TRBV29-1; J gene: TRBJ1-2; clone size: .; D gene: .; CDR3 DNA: TGCAGCGTTGTATCCCCCAGTCACGGGGACCATGGCTACACCTTC; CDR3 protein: CSVVSPSHGDHGYTF
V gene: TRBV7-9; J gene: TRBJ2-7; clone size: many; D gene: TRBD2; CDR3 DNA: TGTGCCAGCAGCACCCAGCGGGGGGGCGGGTACGAGCAGTACTTC; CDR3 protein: CASSTQRGGGYEQYF
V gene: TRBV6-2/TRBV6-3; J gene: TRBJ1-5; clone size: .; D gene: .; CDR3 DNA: TGTGCCAGCAGTTACTCGATACCGGGGAATAGCAATCAGCCCCAGCATTTT; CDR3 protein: CASSYSIPGNSNQPQHF
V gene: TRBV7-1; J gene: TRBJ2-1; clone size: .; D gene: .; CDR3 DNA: TGTGCCAGCAGCCCATCATGGGGGGATTCAAATGAGCAGTTCTTC; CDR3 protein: CASSPSWGDSNEQFF
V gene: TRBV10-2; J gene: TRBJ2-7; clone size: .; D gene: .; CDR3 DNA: TGCGCCAGCAGTGAGGCGACCCTGACAGTTCCCTGGGAGCAGTACTTC; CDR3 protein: CASSEATLTVPWEQYF